This T cell receptor (beta chain) was sequenced during a study of T cells in Graves' hyperthyroidism and ophthalmopathy. Broader study findings: Appearing also in blood were most of the thyroid clonotypes expanded above 0.001.

Uncontrolled infection, other autoimmune disease, pregnancy or lactation disqualified patients from enrolment. The PBMCs were taken from approximately 9.7 ml of fresh peripheral blood. Comment on this clonotype: Its specificity is unknown.

Amplified regions were TCR beta CDR3 sequences from RNA transcripts. A first-round RT-PCR of the TCR CDR3 used the HTBI primer set. TCRdb reprocessed the multiplex PCR reads via MiXCR and lists one record per CDR3 protein. The sample yields around 260,000 distinct CDR3 sequences, around 25% seen once. Sequencing input: blood. The sequence came from a middle-aged man with Graves' hyperthyroidism that later progressed to Graves' ophthalmopathy.

CDR3 sequence (DNA): TGTGCCAGCAGGCTTTCGACTAGCGGCTACGAGCAGTACTTC. This translates into CASRLSTSGYEQYF. The rearrangement links TRBV5-5 to TRBJ2-7, with TRBD2 identical over 9 bases. V lost 5 bases, J lost 3 bases, and 6 bases stayed unmatched. This CDR3 is built from 14 residues. CDR1 SGHKS and CDR2 YYEKEE come from the germline V gene (reference sequence).